The rows below give T cell receptor beta chains drawn from one sample of a study of T cell responses to AZD1222 COVID-19 vaccine. Some clones are missing from TCRdb's copy, which holds only in-frame ones; the method was immunoSEQ multiplex PCR. The data show around 140,000 clones, approximately 90% seen once. The specimen comprised peripheral blood, sampled 28 days after the second AZD1222 dose. The source is an adult who received the AZD1222 COVID-19 vaccine. Each CDR3 is given with its conserved first and last residue. Each record gives: CDR3 protein, CDR3 DNA, V gene, D gene, CDR3 length, clone size, J gene. The D gene is left open where the match is weak. Size tells how often a clone was seen (once, few, many) or the class of an expanded clone, and some rows leave it out.

CDR3aa: CASSLRSELGQGPEQFF
CDR3nt: TGTGCCAGCAGCTTACGTAGTGAGTTAGGACAGGGGCCAGAGCAGTTCTTC
v_gene: TRBV7-9
d_gene: TRBD1
len: 17
abundance: once
j_gene: TRBJ2-1

CDR3aa: CSVEEYRRGDTQYF
CDR3nt: TGCAGCGTTGAAGAATACCGCCGGGGGGATACGCAGTATTTT
v_gene: TRBV29-1
d_gene: NA
len: 14
abundance: NA
j_gene: TRBJ2-3

CDR3aa: CASSPRGQGFYEQYF
CDR3nt: TGTGCCAGCAGCCCGCGGGGACAGGGTTTTTACGAGCAGTACTTC
v_gene: TRBV13
d_gene: TRBD1
len: 15
abundance: NA
j_gene: TRBJ2-7

CDR3aa: CASRNRGEAFF
CDR3nt: TGTGCCAGCAGAAATAGGGGTGAAGCTTTCTTT
v_gene: TRBV12-3/TRBV12-4
d_gene: NA
len: 11
abundance: NA
j_gene: TRBJ1-1

CDR3aa: CASSHPGHPYEQYF
CDR3nt: TGTGCCAGCAGCCATCCGGGACACCCCTACGAGCAGTACTTC
v_gene: TRBV7-9
d_gene: NA
len: 14
abundance: NA
j_gene: TRBJ2-7

CDR3aa: CASTPFRDDNSSFF
CDR3nt: TGTGCCAGCACTCCTTTTCGGGACGACAATTCATCTTTCTTT
v_gene: TRBV6-6
d_gene: NA
len: 14
abundance: NA
j_gene: TRBJ1-1

CDR3aa: CASSRDRSNTEAFF
CDR3nt: TGTGCCAGCAGCCGTGACAGGTCGAACACTGAAGCTTTCTTT
v_gene: TRBV4-2
d_gene: NA
len: 14
abundance: NA
j_gene: TRBJ1-1

CDR3aa: CASSLAHPGGPGLKRSNQPQHF
CDR3nt: TGTGCCAGCAGCTTAGCACATCCGGGGGGGCCTGGGCTAAAGCGTAGCAATCAGCCCCAGCATTTT
v_gene: TRBV7-8
d_gene: NA
len: 22
abundance: few
j_gene: TRBJ1-5

CDR3aa: CASSEWQGGNNEQFF
CDR3nt: TGCGCCAGCAGTGAGTGGCAGGGGGGGAACAATGAGCAGTTCTTC
v_gene: TRBV10-1
d_gene: NA
len: 15
abundance: NA
j_gene: TRBJ2-1

CDR3aa: CASSLGALGAGGGYTF
CDR3nt: TGTGCCAGCAGCTTGGGGGCCCTTGGGGCGGGAGGAGGCTACACCTTC
v_gene: TRBV5-8
d_gene: NA
len: 16
abundance: NA
j_gene: TRBJ1-2

CDR3aa: CASSGRVRETQYF
CDR3nt: TGTGCCAGCAGTGGGAGGGTAAGGGAGACCCAGTACTTC
v_gene: TRBV27
d_gene: TRBD2
len: 13
abundance: few
j_gene: TRBJ2-5

CDR3aa: CASSPPGPRVTNYGYTF
CDR3nt: TGTGCCAGCAGCCCACCGGGACCACGAGTGACTAACTATGGCTACACCTTC
v_gene: TRBV5-6
d_gene: NA
len: 17
abundance: NA
j_gene: TRBJ1-2

CDR3aa: CASSLAGNSRGQYF
CDR3nt: TGTGCCAGCAGCTTAGCTGGGAACAGCCGCGGGCAGTACTTC
v_gene: TRBV7-2
d_gene: NA
len: 14
abundance: NA
j_gene: TRBJ2-7

CDR3aa: CASNEQGSYEQYF
CDR3nt: TGTGCCAGCAATGAACAGGGTTCCTACGAGCAGTACTTC
v_gene: TRBV7-9
d_gene: NA
len: 13
abundance: NA
j_gene: TRBJ2-7